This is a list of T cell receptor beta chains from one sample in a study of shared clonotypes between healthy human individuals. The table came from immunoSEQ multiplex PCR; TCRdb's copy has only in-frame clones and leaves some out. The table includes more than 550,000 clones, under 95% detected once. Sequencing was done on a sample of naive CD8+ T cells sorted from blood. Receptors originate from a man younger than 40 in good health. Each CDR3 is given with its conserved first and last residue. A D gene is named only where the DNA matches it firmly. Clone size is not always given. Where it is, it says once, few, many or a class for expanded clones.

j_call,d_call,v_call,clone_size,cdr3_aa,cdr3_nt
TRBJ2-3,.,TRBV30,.,CAWAPTALGTDTQYF,TGTGCCTGGGCCCCGACCGCTTTGGGCACAGATACGCAGTATTTT
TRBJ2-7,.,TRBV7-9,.,CASSTSRGNRPLEQYF,TGTGCCAGCAGCACCTCCCGGGGGAACAGACCCTTGGAGCAGTACTTC
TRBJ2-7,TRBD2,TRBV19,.,CASSIDSGRAYEQYF,TGTGCCAGTAGTATAGACAGCGGGAGGGCCTACGAGCAGTACTTC
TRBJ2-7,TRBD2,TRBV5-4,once,CASSLGFSGRVSYEQYF,TGTGCCAGCAGCTTGGGCTTTTCCGGGAGGGTATCCTACGAGCAGTACTTC
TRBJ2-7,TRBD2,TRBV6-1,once,CARVSGRAVGEQYF,TGTGCCAGGGTTAGCGGGAGGGCCGTAGGCGAGCAGTACTTC
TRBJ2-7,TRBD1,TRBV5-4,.,CASSIWDSTEPYEQYF,TGTGCCAGCAGCATCTGGGACAGCACAGAACCCTACGAGCAGTACTTC
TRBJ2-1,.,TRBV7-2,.,CASSLQFNEQFF,TGTGCCAGCAGCTTACAGTTCAATGAGCAGTTCTTC
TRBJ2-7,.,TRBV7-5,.,CASSLPGVVYEQYF,TGTGCCAGCAGCTTACCCGGGGTGGTCTACGAGCAGTACTTC
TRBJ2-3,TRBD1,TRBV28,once,CASSLATGILTDTQYF,TGTGCCAGCAGTCTCGCGACAGGGATACTCACAGATACGCAGTATTTT
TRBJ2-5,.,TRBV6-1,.,CASSVRDGMVQETQYF,TGTGCCAGCAGTGTACGGGACGGGATGGTCCAAGAGACCCAGTACTTC
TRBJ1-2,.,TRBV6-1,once,CASSDHGGAYGYTF,TGTGCCAGCAGTGACCATGGTGGGGCTTATGGCTACACCTTC
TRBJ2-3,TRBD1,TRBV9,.,CASSVEGGPTDTQYF,TGTGCCAGCAGCGTAGAAGGGGGCCCCACAGATACGCAGTATTTT
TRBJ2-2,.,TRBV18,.,CASSPDGQQYYPGELFF,TGTGCCAGCTCACCGGACGGGCAGCAATATTATCCCGGGGAGCTGTTTTTT
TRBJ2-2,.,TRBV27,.,CASRVIGGAGELFF,TGTGCCAGCAGAGTAATCGGAGGGGCCGGGGAGCTGTTTTTT
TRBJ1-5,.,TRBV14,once,CASSTRRELYSNQPQHF,TGTGCCAGCAGCACCCGACGGGAGCTTTATAGCAATCAGCCCCAGCATTTT
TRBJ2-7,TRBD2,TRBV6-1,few,CASGSSGSYEQYF,TGTGCCAGCGGGAGCAGCGGGAGCTACGAGCAGTACTTC
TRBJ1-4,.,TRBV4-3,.,CASSQDRGRGATNEKLFF,TGCGCCAGCAGCCAAGATAGGGGGAGGGGGGCAACTAATGAAAAACTGTTTTTT
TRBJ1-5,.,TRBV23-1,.,CASSQMAGTKCQPQHF,TGCGCCAGCAGTCAAATGGCCGGGACAAAGTGCCAGCCCCAGCATTTT
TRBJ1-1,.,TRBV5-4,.,CASSLVTGEAFF,TGTGCCAGCAGCTTGGTAACAGGGGAAGCTTTCTTT
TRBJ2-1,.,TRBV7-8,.,CASSPTPGHPAGSYNEQFF,TGTGCCAGCAGTCCGACCCCGGGACACCCGGCGGGTTCCTACAATGAGCAGTTCTTC
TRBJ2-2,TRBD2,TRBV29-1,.,CSPLLAGGPSTGELFF,TGCAGCCCCCTTCTAGCGGGAGGGCCATCGACCGGGGAGCTGTTTTTT
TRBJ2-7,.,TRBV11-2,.,CASSLVGTDSYEQYF,TGTGCCAGCAGCTTAGTTGGGACGGACTCCTACGAGCAGTACTTC
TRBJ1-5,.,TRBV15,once,CATSRDSYNQPQHF,TGTGCCACCAGCAGAGACAGCTACAATCAGCCCCAGCATTTT
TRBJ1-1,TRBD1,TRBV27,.,CASSFSTLPTGSLRDTEAFF,TGTGCCAGCAGTTTTTCTACGCTTCCGACAGGGAGCCTTAGGGACACTGAAGCTTTCTTT
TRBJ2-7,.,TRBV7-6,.,CASSSGLAYEQYF,TGTGCCAGCAGCTCCGGACTGGCCTACGAGCAGTACTTC
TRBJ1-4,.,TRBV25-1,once,CASSEYTTGAANEKLFF,TGTGCCAGCAGTGAATATACGACAGGAGCGGCTAATGAAAAACTGTTTTTT
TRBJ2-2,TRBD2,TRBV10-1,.,CASSDDPGLPSNTGELFF,TGCGCCAGCAGCGACGACCCGGGACTACCCTCGAACACCGGGGAGCTGTTTTTT
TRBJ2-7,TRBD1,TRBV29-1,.,CSVDDAGQGAREQYF,TGCAGCGTTGATGATGCGGGACAGGGGGCCCGCGAGCAGTACTTC
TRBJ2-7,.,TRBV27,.,CASSLASGIYEQYF,TGTGCCAGCAGTTTGGCGAGCGGAATTTACGAGCAGTACTTC
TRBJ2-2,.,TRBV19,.,CASTLTGELFF,TGTGCCAGTACTCTCACCGGGGAGCTGTTTTTT
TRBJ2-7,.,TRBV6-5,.,CASSYSGEGGPYEQYF,TGTGCCAGCAGTTACTCGGGTGAGGGGGGACCCTACGAGCAGTACTTC
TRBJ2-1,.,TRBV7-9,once,CASSSSQGLRRYNEQFF,TGTGCCAGCAGCTCCTCCCAAGGGCTCAGACGTTACAATGAGCAGTTCTTC
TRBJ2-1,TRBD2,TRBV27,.,CASSSAWGLAGRNEQFF,TGTGCCAGCAGTTCCGCGTGGGGACTAGCGGGACGGAATGAGCAGTTCTTC
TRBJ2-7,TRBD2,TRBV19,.,CASSSFRSTSGNPYEQYF,TGTGCCAGTAGTAGTTTTCGGTCGACTAGCGGGAATCCCTACGAGCAGTACTTC
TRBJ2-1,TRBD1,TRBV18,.,CASSPNRGPADEQFF,TGTGCCAGCTCACCAAACAGGGGGCCTGCTGATGAGCAGTTCTTC
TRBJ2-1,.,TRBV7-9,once,CASSSKPDGDPNPYNEQFF,TGTGCCAGCAGCTCCAAACCTGACGGGGACCCAAACCCGTACAATGAGCAGTTCTTC
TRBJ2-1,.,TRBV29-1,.,CSVVADTDEQFF,TGCAGCGTTGTGGCGGATACGGATGAGCAGTTCTTC
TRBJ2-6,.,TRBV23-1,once,CASSREERISGANVLTF,TGCGCCAGCAGTCGGGAGGAACGGATCTCTGGGGCCAACGTCCTGACTTTC
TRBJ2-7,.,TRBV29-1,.,CSVESGTVPYEQYF,TGCAGCGTTGAATCGGGGACTGTCCCCTACGAGCAGTACTTC
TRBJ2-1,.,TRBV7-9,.,CASSRPGWGHEQFF,TGTGCCAGCAGCCGACCCGGGTGGGGGCATGAGCAGTTCTTC
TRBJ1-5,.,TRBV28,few,CASSSTAGWQPQHF,TGTGCCAGCAGTTCTACGGCGGGCTGGCAGCCCCAGCATTTT
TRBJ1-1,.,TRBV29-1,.,CSVFEKNTEAFF,TGCAGCGTTTTTGAGAAGAACACTGAAGCTTTCTTT
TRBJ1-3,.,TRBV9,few,CATSGNTIYF,TGTGCCACCTCGGGAAACACCATATATTTT
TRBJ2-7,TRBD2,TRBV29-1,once,CSVERTSGSSHEQYF,TGCAGCGTTGAGAGGACTAGCGGGAGTAGCCACGAGCAGTACTTC
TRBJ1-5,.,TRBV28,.,CASSPRQHNQPQHF,TGTGCCAGCAGCCCTAGACAGCACAATCAGCCCCAGCATTTT
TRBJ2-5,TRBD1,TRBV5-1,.,CASSFYSRGQETQYF,TGCGCCAGCAGCTTTTATTCCAGGGGGCAAGAGACCCAGTACTTC